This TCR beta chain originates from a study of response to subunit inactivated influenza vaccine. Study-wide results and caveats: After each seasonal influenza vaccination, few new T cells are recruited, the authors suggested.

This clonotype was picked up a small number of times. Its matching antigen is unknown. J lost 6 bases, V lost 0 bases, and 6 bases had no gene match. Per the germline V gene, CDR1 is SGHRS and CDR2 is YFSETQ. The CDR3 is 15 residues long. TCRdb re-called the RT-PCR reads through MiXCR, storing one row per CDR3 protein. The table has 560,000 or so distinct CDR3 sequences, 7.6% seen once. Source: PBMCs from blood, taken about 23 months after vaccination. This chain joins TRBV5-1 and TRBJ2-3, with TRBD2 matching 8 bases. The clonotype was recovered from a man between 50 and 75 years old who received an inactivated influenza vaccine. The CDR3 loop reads CASSLVVAGPDTQYF. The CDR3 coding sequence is TGCGCCAGCAGCTTGGTTGTAGCGGGGCCCGATACGCAGTATTTT.